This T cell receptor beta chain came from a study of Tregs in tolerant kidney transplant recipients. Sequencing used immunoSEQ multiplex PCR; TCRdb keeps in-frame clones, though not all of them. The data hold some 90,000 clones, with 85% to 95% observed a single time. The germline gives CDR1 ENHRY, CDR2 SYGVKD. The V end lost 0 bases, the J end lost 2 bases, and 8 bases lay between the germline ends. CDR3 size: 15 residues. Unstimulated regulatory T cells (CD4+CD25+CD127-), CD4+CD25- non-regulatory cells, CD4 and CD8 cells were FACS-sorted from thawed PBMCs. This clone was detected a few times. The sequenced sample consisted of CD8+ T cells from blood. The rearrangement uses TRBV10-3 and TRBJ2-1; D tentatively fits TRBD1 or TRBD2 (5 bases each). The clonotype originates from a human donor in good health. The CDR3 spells CAISESGEAYNEQFF. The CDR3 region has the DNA TGTGCCATCAGTGAGTCGGGGGAAGCCTACAATGAGCAGTTCTTC.